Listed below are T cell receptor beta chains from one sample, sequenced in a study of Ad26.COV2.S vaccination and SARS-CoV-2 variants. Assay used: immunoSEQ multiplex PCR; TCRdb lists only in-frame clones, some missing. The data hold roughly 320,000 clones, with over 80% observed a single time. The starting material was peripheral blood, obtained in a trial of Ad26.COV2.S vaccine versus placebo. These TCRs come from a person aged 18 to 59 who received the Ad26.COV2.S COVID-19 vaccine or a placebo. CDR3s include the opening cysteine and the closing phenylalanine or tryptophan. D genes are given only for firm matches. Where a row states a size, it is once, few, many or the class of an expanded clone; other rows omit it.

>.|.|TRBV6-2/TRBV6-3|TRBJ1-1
CASSFINRGGSEAFF
TGTGCCAGCAGTTTCATTAACCGGGGGGGATCTGAAGCTTTCTTT
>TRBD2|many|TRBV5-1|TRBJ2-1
CASSLNSGGYNEQFF
TGCGCCAGCAGCTTGAACAGCGGGGGTTACAATGAGCAGTTCTTC
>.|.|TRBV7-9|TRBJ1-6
CASSWELQLTMGRNSPLHF
TGTGCCAGCAGCTGGGAGCTTCAACTTACCATGGGGCGTAATTCACCCCTCCACTTT
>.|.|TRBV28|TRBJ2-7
CASSLSWSYEQYF
TGTGCCAGCAGTTTATCTTGGTCCTACGAGCAGTACTTC
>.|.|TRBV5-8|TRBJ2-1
CASSFRRGDEQFF
TGTGCCAGCAGCTTTCGAAGGGGCGATGAGCAGTTCTTC
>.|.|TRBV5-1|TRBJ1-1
CASKGWGAFF
TGCGCCAGCAAAGGATGGGGAGCTTTCTTT
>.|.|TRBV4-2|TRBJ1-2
CASSQDVRVYYGYTF
TGTGCCAGCAGCCAAGATGTCCGGGTTTACTATGGCTACACCTTC
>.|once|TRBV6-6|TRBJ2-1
CATTSGVAYNEQFF
TGTGCCACCACCTCAGGGGTAGCCTACAATGAGCAGTTCTTC
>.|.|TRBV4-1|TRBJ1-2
CASSQEGSYGYTF
TGCGCCAGCAGCCAAGAAGGTAGCTATGGCTACACCTTC
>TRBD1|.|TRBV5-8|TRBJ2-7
CASSPDRGFREQYF
TGTGCCAGCAGCCCCGACAGGGGATTCCGCGAGCAGTACTTC
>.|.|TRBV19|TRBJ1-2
CASSLGVNGYTF
TGTGCCAGTAGTTTGGGGGTTAATGGCTACACCTTC
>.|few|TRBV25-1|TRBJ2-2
CASSQELNTGELFF
TGTGCCAGCAGCCAGGAGCTGAACACCGGGGAGCTGTTTTTT
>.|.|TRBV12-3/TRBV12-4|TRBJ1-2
CASSAGRTYGYTF
TGTGCCAGCAGTGCAGGGAGGACCTATGGCTACACCTTC
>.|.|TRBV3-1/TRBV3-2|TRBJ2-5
CASLKQGWGAQYF
TGTGCCAGCCTAAAACAGGGCTGGGGGGCCCAGTACTTC
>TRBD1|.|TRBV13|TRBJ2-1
CASSLGGRGTYNEQFF
TGTGCCAGCAGCTTAGGGGGCAGGGGGACCTACAATGAGCAGTTCTTC
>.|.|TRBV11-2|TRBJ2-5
CASSGVWETQYF
TGTGCCAGCAGCGGGGTTTGGGAGACCCAGTACTTC
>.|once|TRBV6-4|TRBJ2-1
CASSDSGAGDEQFF
TGTGCCAGCAGTGACTCGGGGGCCGGGGATGAGCAGTTCTTC
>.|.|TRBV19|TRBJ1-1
CASRVQGRGEAFF
TGTGCCAGTAGAGTCCAGGGAAGGGGTGAAGCTTTCTTT
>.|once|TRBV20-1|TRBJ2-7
CSARGQYEQYF
TGCAGTGCTAGAGGCCAATACGAGCAGTACTTC
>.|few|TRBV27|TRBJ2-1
CASSLPLGRGGQFF
TGTGCCAGCAGTTTACCCCTAGGTAGGGGCGGGCAGTTCTTC
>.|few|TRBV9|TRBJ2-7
CASSVERPPYEQYF
TGTGCCAGCAGCGTAGAGCGTCCCCCCTACGAGCAGTACTTC
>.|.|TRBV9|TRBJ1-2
CASSVVGQGGYGYTF
TGTGCCAGCAGCGTAGTGGGTCAGGGAGGCTATGGCTACACCTTC
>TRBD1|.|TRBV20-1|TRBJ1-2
CSASGDRTNYGYTF
TGCAGTGCTAGTGGGGACAGGACGAACTATGGCTACACCTTC
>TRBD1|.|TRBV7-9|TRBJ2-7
CASSLAAGTASYEQYF
TGTGCCAGCAGCTTAGCGGCCGGGACAGCCTCCTACGAGCAGTACTTC
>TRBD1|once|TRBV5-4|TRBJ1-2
CASSKGQGRYTF
TGTGCCAGCAGCAAGGGACAGGGCCGGTACACCTTC
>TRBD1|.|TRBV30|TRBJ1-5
CAWSVGQGSGQPQHF
TGTGCCTGGAGTGTAGGACAGGGGTCGGGTCAGCCCCAGCATTTT
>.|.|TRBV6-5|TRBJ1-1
CASSYSSQGRAEAFF
TGTGCCAGCAGTTACTCGAGTCAGGGGAGAGCTGAAGCTTTCTTT
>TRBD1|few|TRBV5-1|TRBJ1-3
CASSSGTAGNTIYF
TGCGCCAGCAGCTCCGGGACAGCCGGAAACACCATATATTTT
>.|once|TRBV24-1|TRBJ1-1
CATSDLEGFF
TGTGCCACCAGTGATTTAGAGGGTTTCTTT
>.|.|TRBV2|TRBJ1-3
CAGTPLLEAGNTIYF
TGTGCCGGAACCCCCTTACTTGAGGCTGGAAACACCATATATTTT
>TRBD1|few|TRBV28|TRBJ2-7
CASSLQQTGARYEQYF
TGTGCCAGCAGTTTACAGCAGACAGGGGCTCGGTACGAGCAGTACTTC
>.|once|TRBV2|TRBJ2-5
CASEESETQYF
TGTGCCAGCGAGGAATCCGAGACCCAGTACTTC